Presented here are 9 T cell receptor beta chains from one specimen sequenced in a study of cytomegalovirus exposure and HLA in healthy donors. PCR amplification relied on 60 Vbeta primers (plus 13 Jbeta primers). Generated by immunoSEQ multiplex PCR, the TCRdb table keeps only in-frame clones and is missing some. The repertoire holds 150,000 to 200,000 clones, with 60% to 80% as singletons. Sample: PBMCs. These receptor sequences come from a male donor in good health and CMV-seronegative.

This clone was counted between two and nine times. The rearrangement joins TRBV10-1 to TRBJ2-7; D is uncertain. This CDR3 has 12 residues. The germline V gene has CDR1 WNHNN and CDR2 SYGVQD (reference sequence). V gave up 2 bases and J gave up 3 bases, with 5 bases separating them. The CDR3 loop is CASSETGYEQYF. Written as DNA, the CDR3 is TGCGCCAGCAGTGAGACGGGCTACGAGCAGTACTTC.

This clone has just a few counts. This chain joins TRBV9 and TRBJ2-3; D gene unclear. Germline CDR1 SGDLS, CDR2 YYNGEE. The CDR3 is made up of 15 amino acids. V dropped 3 bases and J dropped 3 bases, with 14 bases sitting between them. The CDR3 coding sequence is TGTGCCAGCAGCGCCCAACCCTATAGTACAGATACGCAGTATTTT. Translated, it gives CASSAQPYSTDTQYF.

The chain links TRBV29-1 to TRBJ2-3; 9 bases line up with TRBD2. After removal of 2 bases from V and 6 bases from J, the junction contained 12 bases not matched to a gene. Germline loops: CDR1 SQVTM, CDR2 ANQGSEA. CDR3 length equals 16 residues. The CDR3 coding sequence is TGCAGCGTTGAAATTATGGGGGGACTAGCCTCGGATACGCAGTATTTT. This translates into CSVEIMGGLASDTQYF.

A word on this clone: One end of the junction does not line up with germline, which may come from a read error. CDR3 nucleotide sequence: TGTGCCAGCTCGGACAGGGGGACGATCTACGAGCAGTGCTTC. This translates into CASSDRGTIYEQCF. The V gene is TRBV6-1, the J gene TRBJ2-7; 10 bases align to TRBD1. Germline assignment: CDR1 MNHNS and CDR2 SASEGT. The CDR3 extends over 14 amino acids.

This rearrangement joins TRBV2 to TRBJ1-5; D gene unclear. Deletions cut 4 bases from V and 3 bases from J, with 7 bases between. The germline CDR1 and CDR2 sequences are SNHLY and FYNNEI. The CDR3 consists of 13 residues. This CDR3 reads CASSALDNQPQHF. The CDR3 DNA reads TGTGCCAGCAGTGCTTTAGACAATCAGCCCCAGCATTTT.

The chain employs TRBV4-2 and TRBJ2-3; D is perhaps TRBD2 (6 bases). Germline V lookup: CDR1 LGHNA, CDR2 YNFKEQ. V was shortened by 1 base and J by 6 bases, with 14 bases between the two germline ends. The CDR3 extends over 15 amino acids. CDR3 DNA sequence: TGTGCCAGCAGCCAAGTTTGGGAGGTTGGGGATACGCAGTATTTT. The encoded protein is CASSQVWEVGDTQYF.

The chain links TRBV4-2 to TRBJ1-3; weak D call: TRBD1 (6 bases). Trimming took off 1 base at V and 0 bases at J, with 10 bases between the two ends. The CDR3 extends over 16 amino acids. Germline assignment: CDR1 LGHNA and CDR2 YNFKEQ. CDR3 sequence reads: CASSQGGGDSGNTIYF. The DNA for the CDR3 is TGTGCCAGCAGCCAAGGAGGGGGAGACTCTGGAAACACCATATATTTT.

This sequence joins TRBV27 and TRBJ2-5; a weak D match, TRBD1 (5 bases). Gene TRBJ2-7 matches the end of the DNA better, so the J call may be wrong. CDR3 length: 15 amino acids. Germline CDR1 and CDR2: MNHEY and SMNVEV (reference sequence). The CDR3 DNA sequence: TGTGCCAGCAGTTTATTTTCAGGGTCCATCCACGAGCAGTACTTC. This gives the protein CASSLFSGSIHEQYF.

This clone was counted only a few times. This chain joins TRBV28 and TRBJ1-2; unclear D gene. CDR3 length: 13 residues. CDR1 MDHEN and CDR2 SYDVKM come from the germline V gene. V shed 6 bases and J shed 4 bases, with 12 bases lying between them. The CDR3 loop is CASRPTESYGYTF. CDR3 bases: TGTGCCAGCAGGCCTACAGAAAGCTATGGCTACACCTTC.